The T cell receptor (beta chain) under discussion was sequenced for a study of cytotoxic CD8 clonotypes in ibrutinib-treated CLL. Looking at the study overall: Patients attained about 24 partial and 2 complete responses; at median around 63 months, around 15 remained remitted while around twelve progressed. General study results and limits: Once treatment began, public clonotypes, which were uncommon, contracted or stayed stable. Samples from sustained-remission and progressing patients were taken at different times. Relative to age-matched healthy donors, clonality at baseline was higher, and it tracked circulating CD8+ T-cell counts.

Method: immunoSEQ multiplex PCR; TCRdb's copy keeps in-frame clones and lacks some. Of hundreds of thousands of clones in the sample, 67% were seen once. The germline gives CDR1 KGHSH, CDR2 LQKENI. The CDR3 runs to 16 residues. V lost 3 bases, J lost 4 bases, and 3 bases stayed unmatched. Points on this clone: Its antigen remains unknown.

The source is a human donor with chronic lymphocytic leukemia. Sample: PBMCs, taken after 36 months of ibrutinib treatment. The chain links TRBV18 to TRBJ2-3; TRBD2 agrees at 14 bases. Here the CDR3 reads CASSPGTSGSPDTQYF. CDR3 bases: TGTGCCAGCTCACCTGGGACTAGCGGGAGCCCAGATACGCAGTATTTT. Filled out from reference TRBV18 and TRBJ2-3, the complete variable domain reads NAGVMQNPRHLVRRRGQEARLRCSPMKGHSHVYWYRQLPEEGLKFMVYLQKENIIDESGMPKERFSAEFPKEGPSILRIQQVVRGDSAAYFCASSPGTSGSPDTQYFGPGTRLTVL.